Below, 15 T cell receptor beta chains from the same sample are listed, as sequenced in a study of T cell repertoires in cytomegalovirus infection. TCRdb itself ran the reads through MiXCR, one entry per CDR3 protein. The table shows 100,000 to 150,000 distinct CDR3 sequences, with approximately 9.2% occurring only once. Specimen: PBMCs. These receptor sequences come from a human donor in good health (CMV status not recorded). Some clones in this sample may be carry-over from other donors' samples.

The chain has TRBV2 and TRBJ1-5; D is unresolved. CDR1 is SNHLY and CDR2 is FYNNEI in the germline V gene. There are 14 residues in the CDR3. Trimming shortened V by 6 bases and J by 5 bases, and 14 bases separated the two germline ends. The DNA for the CDR3 is TGTGCCAGCAGCTCCCAAGGCGCGGATCAGCCCCAGCATTTT. It encodes CASSSQGADQPQHF.

This clonotype was seen ten or more times. The chain uses TRBV19 and TRBJ1-5, with D possibly being TRBD1 (6 bases). The CDR3 has 14 residues. Germline values: CDR1 LNHDA, CDR2 SQIVND (reference sequence). The ends were cut back, 3 bases at V and 4 bases at J, with 10 bases in the middle. The chain's CDR3 is CASSIGQGNQPQHF. As DNA, the CDR3 is TGTGCCAGTAGTATTGGGCAGGGGAATCAGCCCCAGCATTTT.

This clonotype was recorded at least ten times. The rearrangement links TRBV28 to TRBJ1-1; 11 bases fit TRBD1. CDR3 length: 15 amino acids. Trimming took 5 bases from V and 4 from J; bases not matched to a gene: 6. CDR1 is MDHEN, CDR2 SYDVKM, per germline. CDR3 sequence: CASSRQGQGVTEAFF. CDR3 DNA: TGTGCCAGCAGTCGCCAGGGACAGGGGGTCACTGAAGCTTTCTTT.

As regards this clonotype: One end of the junction fails to match germline, which may point to a read error. The genes are TRBV20-1 and TRBJ1-1, with D hard to call. The length of the CDR3 is 13 residues. Germline CDR1 and CDR2: DFQATT and SNEGSKA (reference sequence). The CDR3 DNA follows: TGCAGTGCTAGGGCACCGCGGAACGCTGAAGCGTTCTTT. It specifies CSARAPRNAEAFF.

This clonotype has a count of ten or more. The V and J genes are TRBV7-8 and TRBJ2-7; D is possibly TRBD1 or TRBD2 (5 bases each). CDR3 size: 15 residues. Trimming cost V 4 bases and J 2 bases, with 15 bases left between them. Per the germline V gene, CDR1 is SGHVS and CDR2 is FQNEAQ. CDR3 residues: CASSYGPGPTYEQYF. CDR3 in DNA: TGTGCCAGCAGCTACGGTCCGGGACCCACCTACGAGCAGTACTTC. Variable domain in full (rest from reference TRBV7-8 and TRBJ2-7): GAGVSQSPRYKVAKRGQDVALRCDPISGHVSLFWYQQALGQGPEFLTYFQNEAQLDKSGLPSDRFFAERPEGSVSTLKIQRTQQEDSAVYLCASSYGPGPTYEQYFGPGTRLTVT.

In its sample, this clonotype was seen many times. This chain joins TRBV2 and TRBJ1-6, with 7 positions matching TRBD1. V dropped 4 bases and J dropped 6; count of bases not matched to a gene: 6. CDR3 length: 15 residues. The germline V gene has CDR1 SNHLY and CDR2 FYNNEI. The CDR3 bases are TGTGCCAGCAGTGCCGGGACAGTGCTTAATTCACCCCTCCACTTT. It yields the protein CASSAGTVLNSPLHF. Together with reference TRBV2 and TRBJ1-6, the CDR3 gives the full variable domain: EPEVTQTPSHQVTQMGQEVILRCVPISNHLYFYWYRQILGQKVEFLVSFYNNEISEKSEIFDDQFSVERPDGSNFTLKIRSTKLEDSAMYFCASSAGTVLNSPLHFGNGTRLTVT.

This clonotype was found many times. This chain uses TRBV6-2 or TRBV6-3 with TRBJ1-5, with unresolved D. The V end was cut by 2 bases, the J end by 7 bases, with 12 bases between. The germline V gene has CDR1 MNHEY and CDR2 SVGEGT. The CDR3 spans 14 residues. The CDR3 loop reads CASSYGQSGQPQHF. The CDR3 DNA sequence: TGTGCCAGCAGTTACGGCCAGAGCGGGCAGCCCCAGCATTTT.

There are a few counts of this clonotype. The V and J genes are TRBV4-1 and TRBJ2-7, with D unresolved. The CDR3 runs 13 residues. CDR1 MGHRA and CDR2 YSYEKL come from the germline V gene. Trimming pared 6 bases from V and 2 bases from J, leaving 11 bases between. CDR3 nucleotides: TGCGCCAGCAGGGGTTCTGGGACCTACGAGCAGTACTTC. This sequence encodes CASRGSGTYEQYF.

The sample holds many counts of this clonotype. V and J are TRBV12-5 and TRBJ1-1; D not certain. Germline CDR1 is LGHNT and CDR2 is FRNRAP. Trimming removed 4 bases from V and 7 bases from J, with 7 bases in between. The CDR3 contains 11 residues. The CDR3 is CASGSGIEAFF. For the CDR3, the DNA is TGTGCTAGTGGTTCCGGCATTGAAGCTTTCTTT.

This clonotype was seen many times. The rearrangement uses TRBV7-2 and TRBJ2-7; possibly TRBD1 for D (6 bases). V was clipped by 7 bases and J by 0 bases, with 13 bases between them. The CDR3 has 14 amino acids. Germline V gene data show CDR1 as SGHTA and CDR2 as FQGNSA. Here the CDR3 reads CASNEDSRSYEQYF. The CDR3 coding sequence is TGTGCCAGCAACGAGGACAGCCGCTCCTACGAGCAGTACTTC.

In this sample, this clonotype turned up many times. The V gene is TRBV7-9, the J gene TRBJ1-2, with D tentatively TRBD1 (5 bases). Trimming shortened V by 11 bases and J by 8 bases, and 15 bases separated the two germline ends. The CDR3 sequence is 11 residues long. The germline V gene has CDR1 SEHNR and CDR2 FQNEAQ (reference sequence). The CDR3 spells CASSGGSGYTF. The CDR3 nucleotides are TGTGCCTCTTCGGGGGGAAGCGGCTACACCTTC.

This clonotype appeared many times. V and J are TRBV28 and TRBJ2-7; 7 nucleotides align to TRBD2. The J segment lost 1 base and the V segment lost 3 bases, leaving 0 bases of the junction unmatched. CDR3 length equals 13 residues. Germline CDR1 MDHEN, CDR2 SYDVKM. The CDR3 sequence is CASSFGRSYEQYF. The CDR3 DNA reads TGTGCCAGCAGTTTCGGGAGGTCCTACGAGCAGTACTTC.

The chain has TRBV5-1 and TRBJ2-1; 8 bases match TRBD1. The CDR3 runs to 17 residues. CDR1 SGHRS and CDR2 YFSETQ come from the germline V gene. Losses at the gene ends were 2 bases for V and 0 bases for J; bases not matched to a gene: 7. The CDR3 loop is CASSLGQGPSSYNEQFF. CDR3 coding DNA: TGCGCCAGCAGCTTAGGACAGGGACCCAGCTCCTACAATGAGCAGTTCTTC.

The J gene is TRBJ2-3, the V gene TRBV12-3 or TRBV12-4, with 8 bases lining up with TRBD1. V shed 3 bases, J shed 7 bases, and the junction held 9 bases outside the gene matches. The CDR3 is 15 amino acids. In DNA form, the CDR3 reads TGTGCCAGCAGTTTTCTACGACAGGGGCCCTATACGCAGTATTTT. Encoded protein: CASSFLRQGPYTQYF.

This clonotype was counted ten times or more. The rearrangement links TRBV4-2 to TRBJ2-1; D is uncertain. In germline, CDR1 is LGHNA, CDR2 YNFKEQ. The CDR3 has 13 residues. The V gene lost 4 bases and the J gene lost 8 bases, with 12 bases spanning the gap. Here the CDR3 DNA reads TGTGCCAGCAGCCCCGCCGGAGTCGATGAGCAGTTCTTC. This translates into CASSPAGVDEQFF.